Described below is a single TCR beta chain sequence and its context. The record originates from a study of blood T cell repertoires in COVID-19. Study-level background: From T cells, B-cell-depleted T cells, or PBMCs came the material, which was cDNA or gDNA.

Original analysis: Reference gene primer amplification yielded estimated nucleated cell counts. This table comes from immunoSEQ multiplex PCR, and its TCRdb copy is limited to in-frame clones, with some not included. V and J calls and clone size are copied from that table; D and trimming were computed from the DNA. The sample has approximately 190,000 clones, 88% seen once; the top ten hold approximately 5.5%. Trimming cost V 1 base and J 6 bases, with 16 bases left between them. There are 15 residues in the CDR3. Per germline, CDR1 SGHTA and CDR2 FQGNSA. Sequences were obtained from peripheral blood. The receptor's source is a man aged 35-49 years with active or convalescent COVID-19. This rearrangement joins TRBV7-2 to TRBJ2-7; D may be TRBD1 (6 bases). In nucleotides, the CDR3 is TGTGCCAGCAGCTTAGACTCTCCAGGGGTGGTCGAGCAGTACTTC. This codes for CASSLDSPGVVEQYF.